Each of the 24 T cell receptor beta chains below was sequenced from the same sample in a study of T cell responses to AZD1222 COVID-19 vaccine. The data were produced by immunoSEQ multiplex PCR, yet TCRdb's version contains in-frame clones alone and is incomplete. In the table there are fewer than 150,000 clones, about 93% of which are singletons. Sequencing was performed on peripheral blood, taken on day 0 of AZD1222 vaccination. These receptors were taken from an adult in good health.

The table lists this clone with a few counts. The CDR3 nucleotides are TGTGCCAGCGGCAGAGGGGGCACCGGGGAGCTGTTTTTT. This encodes CASGRGGTGELFF. V gene TRBV5-6 combines with J gene TRBJ2-2; tentatively, D is TRBD1 (6 bases). The CDR3 is made up of 13 amino acids. Germline V gene sequence: CDR1 SGHDT, CDR2 YYEEEE. Trimming pared 7 bases from V and 4 bases from J, leaving 11 bases between.

This chain joins TRBV7-9 and TRBJ2-7, with TRBD2 identical over 9 bases. Germline V gene sequence: CDR1 SEHNR, CDR2 FQNEAQ (reference sequence). V shed 8 bases, J shed 3 bases, and the junction held 11 bases outside the gene matches. The CDR3 sequence is 15 residues long. The CDR3 loop reads CASSREAGGLYEQYF. CDR3 in DNA: TGTGCCAGCTCTAGGGAGGCGGGGGGGCTCTACGAGCAGTACTTC.

A few counts support this clone. This chain connects TRBV6-5 to TRBJ2-4; unclear D gene. The CDR3 has 15 amino acids. Germline loops: CDR1 MNHEY, CDR2 SVGAGI. Deletions cut 7 bases from V and 0 bases from J, with 13 bases between. CDR3 DNA: TGTGCCAGCAAAAACAGACCCTTAGCCAAAAACATTCAGTACTTC. It specifies CASKNRPLAKNIQYF.

The J gene is TRBJ2-1, the V gene TRBV5-4; D is unresolved. With 0 bases removed from V and 1 base from J, the gap between germline ends came to 5 bases. The germline V gene has CDR1 SGHNT and CDR2 YYREEE (reference sequence). This CDR3 contains 14 residues. The CDR3 loop is CASSLGASYNEQFF. CDR3 sequence (DNA): TGTGCCAGCAGCTTGGGGGCTTCCTACAATGAGCAGTTCTTC. The variable domain in full, with the rest retrieved from reference TRBV5-4 and TRBJ2-1, is ETGVTQSPTHLIKTRGQQVTLRCSSQSGHNTVSWYQQALGQGPQFIFQYYREEENGRGNFPPRFSGLQFPNYSSELNVNALELDDSALYLCASSLGASYNEQFFGPGTRLTVL.

The rearrangement joins TRBV5-4 to TRBJ2-7, with D unclear. CDR1 and CDR2 from the germline V gene are SGHNT and YYREEE (reference sequence). This CDR3 comprises 16 residues. V gave up 0 bases and J gave up 3 bases, with 16 bases separating them. CDR3 loop: CASSLGAGSRLYEQYF. For the CDR3, the DNA is TGTGCCAGCAGCTTGGGGGCCGGTTCGCGACTCTACGAGCAGTACTTC.

This clone showed up just once. The gene calls are TRBV6-5 and TRBJ2-4; D is possibly TRBD2 (6 bases). Trimming removed 8 bases at V and 3 bases at J, with 14 bases between. Germline V gene data show CDR1 as MNHEY and CDR2 as SVGAGI. This CDR3 region has 14 residues. CDR3 in amino acids: CASYTPGLKNIQYF. The CDR3 DNA is TGTGCCAGCTATACCCCGGGACTCAAAAACATTCAGTACTTC.

V usage is TRBV5-4 and J usage is TRBJ2-5, with 8 bases that match TRBD1. The CDR3 contains 16 residues. V lost 3 bases to trimming and J lost 3 bases; unmatched junction nucleotides: 10. Germline CDR1 and CDR2: SGHNT and YYREEE (reference sequence). The CDR3 region has the DNA TGTGCCAGCAGCTCAGGACAGGGAAGTTTAAAAGAGACCCAGTACTTC. It specifies CASSSGQGSLKETQYF.

This clone occurred once. This chain links TRBV19 with TRBJ2-7, with D unresolved. There are 16 residues in the CDR3. The germline V gene has CDR1 LNHDA and CDR2 SQIVND (reference sequence). Trimming pared 5 bases from V and 0 bases from J, leaving 17 bases between. CDR3 amino acids: CASSRSDLESSYEQYF. The CDR3 DNA reads as TGTGCCAGTAGTCGGTCCGATCTCGAGAGCTCCTACGAGCAGTACTTC.

The table lists this clone with a few counts. The CDR3 region has the DNA TGCAGCGTTGAAGAAAACTACGAGCAGTACTTC. Protein sequence: CSVEENYEQYF. The V call is TRBV29-1, the J call TRBJ2-7; the D is unclear. The V gene lost 0 bases and the J gene lost 3 bases, with 3 bases spanning the gap. Germline assignment: CDR1 SQVTM and CDR2 ANQGSEA. This CDR3 comprises 11 residues.

The chain employs TRBV28 and TRBJ1-2, with D perhaps matching TRBD1 (6 bases). Germline lookup yields CDR1 MDHEN and CDR2 SYDVKM. This CDR3 spans 12 amino acids. V lost 7 bases and J 8 bases, leaving 14 bases between the germline ends. DNA for the CDR3: TGTGCCAGCACATCCCCAGGGGACGGCTACACCTTC. This encodes CASTSPGDGYTF.

This clone was counted a single time. V is TRBV6-6 and J is TRBJ1-2; 9 positions match TRBD1. Losses at the gene ends were 5 bases for V and 7 bases for J; bases not matched to a gene: 5. This CDR3 has 13 amino acids. CDR1 is MNHNY, CDR2 SVGAGI, per germline (reference sequence). CDR3 region: CASSPGQGLGYTF. CDR3 nucleotide sequence: TGTGCCAGCAGTCCGGGACAGGGTCTTGGCTACACCTTC.

The sample holds one count of this clone. The chain links TRBV11-3 to TRBJ2-1; 9 positions agree with TRBD1. V shed 5 bases and J 8 bases; nucleotides not matched to a gene: 7. CDR3 length: 14 amino acids. CDR1 SGHNT and CDR2 YENEEA come from the germline V gene. CDR3 sequence reads: CASSQGTGMDEQFF. For the CDR3, the DNA is TGTGCCAGCAGCCAAGGGACAGGGATGGATGAGCAGTTCTTC.

V and J are TRBV5-1 and TRBJ2-1; D is unresolved. The CDR3 sequence is 12 residues long. In germline, CDR1 is SGHRS, CDR2 YFSETQ. The ends were cut back, 5 bases at V and 8 bases at J, with 11 bases in the middle. The CDR3 sequence: CASRTGGYEQFF. The CDR3 coding sequence is TGCGCCAGCAGAACGGGCGGTTATGAGCAGTTCTTC.

The V call is TRBV7-9, the J call TRBJ1-2; D unclear. With 1 base removed from V and 5 bases from J, the gap between germline ends came to 8 bases. The CDR3 has 13 amino acids. Germline CDR1 and CDR2: SEHNR and FQNEAQ (reference sequence). This CDR3 is CASSLGFAYGYTF. CDR3 nucleotides: TGTGCCAGCAGCTTAGGATTTGCTTATGGCTACACCTTC.

CDR3: CASSVTYEQYF. The CDR3 coding sequence is TGTGCCAGCAGCGTAACCTACGAGCAGTACTTC. J is TRBJ2-7 and V is TRBV11-2; D not resolved. The V and J ends lost 5 bases and 2 bases respectively, with 4 bases between them. The CDR3 sequence is 11 residues long. Per the germline V gene, CDR1 is SGHAT and CDR2 is FQNNGV.

The chain combines TRBV6-5 with TRBJ2-1, with TRBD2 matching over 7 bases. With V trimmed by 2 bases and J by 6 bases, 4 bases remained unmatched. This CDR3 comprises 14 residues. Germline V gene lookup returns CDR1 MNHEY and CDR2 SVGAGI. CDR3 nucleotides: TGTGCCAGCAGTTACACGGGACTACCCAATGAGCAGTTCTTC. Translated: CASSYTGLPNEQFF.

The chain couples TRBV30 to TRBJ2-3, with 9 bases fitting TRBD1. This CDR3 region has 16 residues. The germline gives CDR1 GTSNPN, CDR2 SVGIG (reference sequence). Trimming removed 3 bases from V and 2 bases from J; junction bases left unmatched: 9. The CDR3 region is CAWSNSGTGFTDTQYF. The CDR3 bases are TGTGCCTGGAGCAACTCCGGGACAGGGTTCACAGATACGCAGTATTTT.

The genes are TRBV7-2 and TRBJ2-1; 11 nucleotides match TRBD2. V shed 5 bases and J 0 bases; nucleotides not matched to a gene: 9. Per the germline V gene, CDR1 is SGHTA and CDR2 is FQGNSA. The CDR3 has 18 amino acids. The CDR3 nucleotides are TGTGCCAGCAGCAGCCGACTAGCGGGGATCAGCTCCTACAATGAGCAGTTCTTC. Translating it yields CASSSRLAGISSYNEQFF.

The chain couples TRBV5-6 to TRBJ2-3; D is ambiguous. V was clipped by 1 base and J by 3 bases, with 3 bases between them. Germline CDR1 SGHDT, CDR2 YYEEEE. This CDR3 spans 12 amino acids. CDR3 coding DNA: TGTGCCAGCAGCTTGCAAACAGATACGCAGTATTTT. This codes for CASSLQTDTQYF.

The chain links TRBV29-1 to TRBJ1-2; D perhaps matches TRBD1 (5 bases). V was cut by 7 bases and J by 3 bases, with 9 bases left in between. Germline assignment: CDR1 SQVTM and CDR2 ANQGSEA. This CDR3 spans 11 amino acids. Written as DNA, the CDR3 is TGCAGCGAGGGAGGGGACTATGGCTACACCTTC. Translating gives CSEGGDYGYTF.

The CDR3 region has the DNA TGTGCCAGCACCTTAACAGGGGGTATTCAGCCCCAGCATTTT. Amino acid sequence: CASTLTGGIQPQHF. This chain links TRBV2 with TRBJ1-5; 8 bases line up with TRBD1. Germline V gene data show CDR1 as SNHLY and CDR2 as FYNNEI. J lost 6 bases, V lost 7 bases, and 8 bases had no gene match. The CDR3 is 14 amino acids. The whole variable domain, remainder taken from reference TRBV2 and TRBJ1-5, is EPEVTQTPSHQVTQMGQEVILRCVPISNHLYFYWYRQILGQKVEFLVSFYNNEISEKSEIFDDQFSVERPDGSNFTLKIRSTKLEDSAMYFCASTLTGGIQPQHFGDGTRLSIL.

CDR3 nucleotides: TGTGCCAGCAGCAGAGGAGGGTTAGGAAACACCATATATTTT. It specifies CASSRGGLGNTIYF. The rearrangement joins TRBV7-8 to TRBJ1-3; unclear D gene. Germline V lookup: CDR1 SGHVS, CDR2 FQNEAQ. The CDR3 spans 14 residues. The V end was cut by 5 bases, the J end by 4 bases, with 12 bases between.

This clone was counted between two and nine times. The chain has TRBV5-6 and TRBJ2-5; no definite D call. The ends were cut back, 0 bases at V and 8 bases at J, with 11 bases in the middle. This CDR3 has 13 amino acids. In germline, CDR1 is SGHDT, CDR2 YYEEEE. CDR3 sequence (DNA): TGTGCCAGCAGCTTGGTTCAGTCCCCCACCCAGTACTTC. Translation: CASSLVQSPTQYF.

The genes are TRBV11-3 and TRBJ2-3, with 7 nucleotides matching TRBD2. The CDR3 extends over 15 amino acids. The V gene's germline CDR1 is SGHNT and CDR2 YENEEA. V dropped 8 bases and J dropped 3; count of bases not matched to a gene: 11. CDR3 sequence: CASRKGGGNTDTQYF. DNA of the CDR3: TGTGCCAGCCGAAAGGGCGGGGGAAATACAGATACGCAGTATTTT.